This entry describes one T cell receptor gamma chain. Its target antigen remains unknown. Base qualities are not recorded, but no much larger clone differs from it by a single base. Genomic DNA from peripheral blood mononuclear cells isolated from patients and controls was used for TCR sequencing. A median age of about 68 years was recorded for the sequenced patients, of whom 4 or 5 were male and 6 were female. Patients were recruited at a single hematology unit in Padova, Italy, and were reclassified according to 2017 WHO criteria for T-LGLL or HSTCL. Every patient sample was obtained either before therapy or while the patient was off therapy. This sample is part of a study of gamma delta lymphoproliferative disorders and STAT genes (dated by TCRdb to 2017 to 2018). Context from the whole study: Of the 9 Tgammadelta LGLL patients who were sequenced, 5 followed an indolent course, while 4 had symptomatic disease. The LymphoTrack Dx TCRG Assay was used to prepare gamma-chain libraries from at least 50 ng of genomic DNA. Because no corresponding Invivoscribe delta assay was available, delta-chain libraries were prepared according to the standard operating procedure of the EuroClonality-NGS working group. The study profiled TCR gamma and delta CDR3 repertoires by deep sequencing in Tgammadelta lymphoproliferative disease patients and healthy controls, within a larger immunophenotypic and STAT-mutation study. The TCR-sequenced pilot group comprised several Tgammadelta large granular lymphocyte leukemia patients and a couple of hepatosplenic T-cell lymphoma patients. To confirm the results, all delta-chain samples and a couple of gamma-chain samples were sequenced a second time. General study outcomes and caveats: When whole repertoires were clustered, patient gamma repertoires were grouped separately from healthy controls, whereas no separation between groups was observed for delta repertoires. Major clones in indolent patients were dominated by Vgamma9-JgammaP and Vdelta2-Ddelta3-Jdelta1 rearrangements, but these rearrangements were absent in symptomatic patients, who instead used less common gene combinations. Nearly all major gamma and delta clonotypes of patients were found to be public, being shared with at least one healthy donor, and only a couple of gamma clonotypes were found to be private to disease. The authors noted that NGS specificity may be reduced at low frequencies, so the public or private nature of leukemic clones needs confirmation. Control T cells were likely spread across varied maturation stages, whereas leukemic cells were skewed toward terminal effectors, which potentially limits comparisons between patients and controls.

Both library preparation methods relied on multiplex PCR with primers aimed at conserved V and J regions of the TCR genes. The amplicons were purified, pooled and then sequenced on an Illumina MiSeq platform. The study's processing was this. V(D)J alignment, clonotype assembly and translation were handled by MiXCR, while functionality assessment and CDR3 repertoire analyses were done with VDJtools. CDR3 was defined per IMGT, and analyses were restricted to productive sequences using functional genes, excluding ORF genes and pseudogenes. A custom Python script searched for identical amino acid CDR3s of major clonotypes (frequency >=5%) across all patients and controls. A one-sided non-parametric Wilcoxon test was used to compare clonotype frequencies between patients and controls. After TCRdb called clones again from the public reads with CATT, rows with identical DNA were merged. TCRdb, not the authors, supplied the V and J calls. This sample is represented by some 2,500 gamma-chain clones; roughly 19% of them were singletons. Clones ranked in the top ten supply roughly 58% of the sample.

From cysteine to phenylalanine, the CDR3 is 11 amino acids long. Solely the CDR3 DNA is kept, with 33 bases framed from the first base. Via the germline V gene, CDR1 is VENAVY and CDR2 YDSYNSRV. The germline V end is reduced by 3 bases and the J end by 11 bases; junction bases left unmatched: 7. Sequenced sample: blood. The sequence links TRGV8 to TRGJ1 or TRGJ2. The J gene was not available in TCRdb and was assigned here by matching the DNA to germline segments. This clonotype originated in a human donor with gamma-delta T-cell large granular lymphocyte leukemia. The DNA sequence is TGTGCCACCTGGGATCAGGGGGAGAAACTCTTT. It codes for CATWDQGEKLF.